Following are 12 T cell receptor beta chains from one sample sequenced in a study of shared clonotypes between healthy human individuals. In the naive CD8 group, cells lacked CD45RO and were positively selected for CCR7, so terminally differentiated effector memory CD45RA+ cells were left out. Profiling relied on immunoSEQ multiplex PCR, and the TCRdb table lists in-frame clones only, not all of them. The sample shows about 2 million clones, about 95% of them seen only once. The specimen was naive CD8+ T cells sorted from blood. These receptors all come from a man between 18 and 29 years old in good health.

The chain carries TRBV7-9 and TRBJ2-7, with TRBD1 matching over 11 bases. The germline V gene has CDR1 SEHNR and CDR2 FQNEAQ (reference sequence). Trimming cost V 0 bases and J 7 bases; bases outside gene matches: 5. CDR3 size: 15 residues. The CDR3 sequence: CASSLAGQGVGEQYF. CDR3 coding DNA: TGTGCCAGCAGCTTAGCGGGACAGGGGGTAGGGGAGCAGTACTTC.

On this clone: The identical CDR3 is also encoded by other nucleotide sequences in the sample. V is TRBV6-5 and J is TRBJ1-2, with TRBD1 as a possible D gene (5 bases). The germline V gene has CDR1 MNHEY and CDR2 SVGAGI. The V end was cut by 8 bases, the J end by 6 bases, with 10 bases between. The CDR3 spans 11 residues. The CDR3 bases are TGTGCCAGCTCTGGAGGGGATGGCTACACCTTC. Translated: CASSGGDGYTF.

This clone was counted only a few times. The chain combines TRBV7-6 with TRBJ1-4, with a weak D call TRBD1 (5 bases). Between the trimmed V and J ends, which lost 4 bases and 5 bases, there was a span of 11 bases. The CDR3 sequence is 14 residues long. CDR1 is SGHVS, CDR2 FNYEAQ, per germline. In DNA, the CDR3 is TGTGCCAGCAGCTCTTGGGACCTAAATGAAAAACTGTTTTTT. This encodes CASSSWDLNEKLFF.

The rearrangement links TRBV30 to TRBJ2-7, with D possibly TRBD1 on 6 matching bases. The germline V gene encodes CDR1 GTSNPN and CDR2 SVGIG (reference sequence). V shed 4 bases and J shed 5 bases, with 12 bases lying between them. CDR3 length: 12 amino acids. This chain's CDR3 is CAWNRVADEQYF. CDR3 in DNA: TGTGCCTGGAACAGGGTCGCTGACGAGCAGTACTTC.

This clone was seen just once. This CDR3 reads CASRTTDTQYF. The CDR3 coding sequence is TGTGCCAGCAGAACCACAGATACGCAGTATTTT. The chain joins TRBV27 to TRBJ2-3; D gene unclear. Germline values: CDR1 MNHEY, CDR2 SMNVEV (reference sequence). Trimming pared 6 bases from V and 2 bases from J, leaving 3 bases between. This CDR3 spans 11 amino acids.

The rearrangement links TRBV28 to TRBJ1-6, with a possible D match to TRBD1 (6 bases). The CDR3 runs 14 residues. Germline lookup yields CDR1 MDHEN and CDR2 SYDVKM. V lost 5 bases and J lost 8, with 13 bases in between. The CDR3 region has the DNA TGTGCCAGCAGTCCCTCGGACAGTTATTCACCCCTCCACTTT. It codes for CASSPSDSYSPLHF.

The chain links TRBV7-8 to TRBJ2-1; 10 positions agree with TRBD2. In germline, CDR1 is SGHVS, CDR2 FQNEAQ. V gave up 5 bases and J gave up 8 bases; unmatched junction bases: 12. This CDR3 has 16 residues. The CDR3 is CASSHQLAGVVYEQFF. The CDR3 DNA follows: TGTGCCAGCAGCCATCAGCTAGCGGGAGTAGTATATGAGCAGTTCTTC.

V and J are TRBV4-1 and TRBJ2-7; TRBD2 aligns across 7 bases. J lost 4 bases, V lost 3 bases, and 3 bases had no gene match. Germline loops: CDR1 MGHRA, CDR2 YSYEKL. The CDR3 runs 13 residues. CDR3 nucleotides: TGCGCCAGCAGCCATGGGGGGGTTTACGAGCAGTACTTC. Protein product: CASSHGGVYEQYF.

The V gene is TRBV7-6, the J gene TRBJ2-3; 12 positions match TRBD2. The V segment lost 5 bases and the J segment 0 bases; nucleotides outside the gene matches: 9. Germline V gives CDR1 SGHVS, CDR2 FNYEAQ. CDR3 length: 18 amino acids. The CDR3, as DNA: TGTGCCAGCAGCCCGGGACTAGCGGGCCGGTCTAGCACAGATACGCAGTATTTT. Its protein is CASSPGLAGRSSTDTQYF.

The V gene is TRBV10-3, the J gene TRBJ2-7, with 12 bases lining up with TRBD2. Germline V lookup: CDR1 ENHRY, CDR2 SYGVKD. The CDR3 runs 15 residues. Losses at the gene ends were 8 bases for V and 2 bases for J; bases not matched to a gene: 7. Written as DNA, the CDR3 is TGTGCCATCGCGACTAGCGGGAGTGGGCCCTACGAGCAGTACTTC. Translation: CAIATSGSGPYEQYF.

The gene calls are TRBV2 and TRBJ2-4, with D unclear. Trimming left V 7 bases short and J 0 bases short, with 28 bases between. This CDR3 is 20 amino acids long. Per the germline V gene, CDR1 is SNHLY and CDR2 is FYNNEI. The CDR3 sequence is CASTERIGIGDGIAKNIQYF. Written as DNA, the CDR3 is TGTGCCAGCACCGAAAGGATTGGGATTGGGGATGGGATAGCCAAAAACATTCAGTACTTC.

The chain has TRBV19 and TRBJ2-7; 10 bases agree with TRBD1. CDR3 length equals 15 residues. After removal of 5 bases from V and 3 bases from J, the junction contained 7 bases not matched to a gene. In germline, CDR1 is LNHDA, CDR2 SQIVND (reference sequence). The CDR3 loop reads CASSPAGTGDYEQYF. CDR3 DNA sequence: TGTGCCAGTAGTCCGGCCGGGACAGGGGACTACGAGCAGTACTTC.